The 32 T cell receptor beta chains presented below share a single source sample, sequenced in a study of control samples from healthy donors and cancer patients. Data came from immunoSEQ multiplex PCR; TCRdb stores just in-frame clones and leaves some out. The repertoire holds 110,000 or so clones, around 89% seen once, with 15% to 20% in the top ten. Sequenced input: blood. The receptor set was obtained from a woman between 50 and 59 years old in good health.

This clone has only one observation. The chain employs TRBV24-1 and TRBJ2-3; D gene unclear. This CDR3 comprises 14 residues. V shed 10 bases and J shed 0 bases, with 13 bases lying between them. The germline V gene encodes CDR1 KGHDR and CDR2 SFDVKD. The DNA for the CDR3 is TGTGCCACTAGCAACGCCTACAGCACAGATACGCAGTATTTT. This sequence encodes CATSNAYSTDTQYF.

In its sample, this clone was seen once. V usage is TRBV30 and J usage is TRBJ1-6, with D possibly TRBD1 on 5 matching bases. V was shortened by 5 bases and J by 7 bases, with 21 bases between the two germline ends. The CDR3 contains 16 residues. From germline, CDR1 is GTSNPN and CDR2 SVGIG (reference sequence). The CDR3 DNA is TGTGCCTGGGCTTGGGGGAAGGGAGTAAGGAATTCACCCCTCCACTTT. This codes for CAWAWGKGVRNSPLHF.

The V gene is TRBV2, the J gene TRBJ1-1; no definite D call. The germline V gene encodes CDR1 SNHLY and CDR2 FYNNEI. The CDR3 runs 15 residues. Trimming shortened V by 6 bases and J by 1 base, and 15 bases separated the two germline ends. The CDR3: CASSLPWETNTEAFF. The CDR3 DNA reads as TGTGCCAGCAGCCTCCCCTGGGAGACGAACACTGAAGCTTTCTTT.

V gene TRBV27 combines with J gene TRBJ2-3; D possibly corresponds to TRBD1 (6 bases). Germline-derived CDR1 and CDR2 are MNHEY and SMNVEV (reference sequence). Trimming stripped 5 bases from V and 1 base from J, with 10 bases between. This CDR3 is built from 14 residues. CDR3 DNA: TGTGCCAGCAGTCTCCGACAGGGCACAGATACGCAGTATTTT. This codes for CASSLRQGTDTQYF.

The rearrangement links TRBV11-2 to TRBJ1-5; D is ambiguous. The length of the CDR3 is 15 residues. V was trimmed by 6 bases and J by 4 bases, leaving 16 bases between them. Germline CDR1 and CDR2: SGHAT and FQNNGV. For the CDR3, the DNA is TGTGCCAGCAGGCAGACCTCCCTGGGAAATCAGCCCCAGCATTTT. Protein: CASRQTSLGNQPQHF.

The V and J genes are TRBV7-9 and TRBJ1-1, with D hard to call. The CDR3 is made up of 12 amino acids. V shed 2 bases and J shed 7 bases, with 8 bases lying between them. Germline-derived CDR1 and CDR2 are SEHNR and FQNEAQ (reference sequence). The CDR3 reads CASSLTAFEAFF. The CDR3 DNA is TGTGCCAGCAGCTTAACCGCCTTTGAAGCTTTCTTT.

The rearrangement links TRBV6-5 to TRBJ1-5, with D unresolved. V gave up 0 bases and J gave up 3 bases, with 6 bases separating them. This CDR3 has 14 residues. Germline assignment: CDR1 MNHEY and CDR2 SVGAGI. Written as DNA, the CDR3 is TGTGCCAGCAGTTACTCGGGCGCCAATCAGCCCCAGCATTTT. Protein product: CASSYSGANQPQHF.

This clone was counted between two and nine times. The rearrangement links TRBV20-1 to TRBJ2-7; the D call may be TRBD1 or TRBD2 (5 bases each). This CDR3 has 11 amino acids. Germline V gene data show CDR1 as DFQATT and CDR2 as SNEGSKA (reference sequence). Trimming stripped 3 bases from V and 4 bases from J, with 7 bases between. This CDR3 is CSASWGYEQYF. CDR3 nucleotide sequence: TGCAGTGCTAGCTGGGGGTACGAGCAGTACTTC.

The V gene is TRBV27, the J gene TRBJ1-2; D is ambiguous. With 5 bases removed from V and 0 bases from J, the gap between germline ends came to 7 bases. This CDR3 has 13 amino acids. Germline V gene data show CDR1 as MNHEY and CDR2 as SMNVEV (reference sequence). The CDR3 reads CASSIGANYGYTF. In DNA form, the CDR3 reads TGTGCCAGCAGTATAGGAGCTAACTATGGCTACACCTTC.

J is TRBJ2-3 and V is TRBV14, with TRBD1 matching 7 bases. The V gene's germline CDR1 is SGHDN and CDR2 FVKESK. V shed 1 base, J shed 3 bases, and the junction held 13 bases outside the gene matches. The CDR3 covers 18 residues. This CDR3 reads CASSQVWMTGSLTDTQYF. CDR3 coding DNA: TGTGCCAGCAGCCAAGTTTGGATGACAGGGTCTCTGACAGATACGCAGTATTTT.

The CDR3 loop reads CASSQPGLAVTGELFF. The CDR3 coding sequence is TGCGCCAGCAGCCAGCCGGGACTAGCGGTTACCGGGGAGCTGTTTTTT. The chain couples TRBV4-1 to TRBJ2-2; 11 positions match TRBD2. This CDR3 contains 16 residues. V lost 3 bases and J lost 5; bases outside the gene matches: 5. In germline, CDR1 is MGHRA, CDR2 YSYEKL.

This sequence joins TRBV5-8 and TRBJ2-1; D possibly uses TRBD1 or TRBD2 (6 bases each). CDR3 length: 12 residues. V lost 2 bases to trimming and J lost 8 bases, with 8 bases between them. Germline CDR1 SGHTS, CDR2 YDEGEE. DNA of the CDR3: TGTGCCAGCAGCTTCGGGGGCTATGAGCAGTTCTTC. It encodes CASSFGGYEQFF.

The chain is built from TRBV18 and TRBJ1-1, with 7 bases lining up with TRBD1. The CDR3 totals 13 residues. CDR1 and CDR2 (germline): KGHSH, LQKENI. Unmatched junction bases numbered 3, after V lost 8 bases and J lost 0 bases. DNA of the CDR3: TGTGCCAGCGGGGACAGTATGAACACTGAAGCTTTCTTT. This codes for CASGDSMNTEAFF.

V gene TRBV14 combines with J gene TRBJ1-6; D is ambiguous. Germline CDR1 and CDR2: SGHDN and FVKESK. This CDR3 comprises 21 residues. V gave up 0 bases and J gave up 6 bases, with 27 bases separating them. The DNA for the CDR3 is TGTGCCAGCAGCCAAGATTTCTACGGAGGGATTCGCTCCCTAATTAATTCACCCCTCCACTTT. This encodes CASSQDFYGGIRSLINSPLHF.

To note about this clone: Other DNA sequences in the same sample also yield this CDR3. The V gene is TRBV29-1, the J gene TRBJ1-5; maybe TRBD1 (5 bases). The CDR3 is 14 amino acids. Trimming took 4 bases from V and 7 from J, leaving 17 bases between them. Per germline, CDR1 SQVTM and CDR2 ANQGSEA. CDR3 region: CSVGTEAWGQPQHF. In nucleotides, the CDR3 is TGCAGCGTTGGGACGGAAGCATGGGGGCAGCCCCAGCATTTT.

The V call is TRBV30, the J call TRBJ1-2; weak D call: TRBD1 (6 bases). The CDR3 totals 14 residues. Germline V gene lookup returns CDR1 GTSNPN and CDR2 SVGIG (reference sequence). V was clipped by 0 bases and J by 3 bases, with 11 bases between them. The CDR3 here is CAWSVTGQHYGYTF. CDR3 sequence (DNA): TGTGCCTGGAGTGTAACAGGACAGCACTATGGCTACACCTTC.

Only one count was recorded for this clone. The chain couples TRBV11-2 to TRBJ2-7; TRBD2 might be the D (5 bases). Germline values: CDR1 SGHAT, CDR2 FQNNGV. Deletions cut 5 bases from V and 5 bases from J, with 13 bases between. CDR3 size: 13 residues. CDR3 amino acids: CASSIRTSNEQYV. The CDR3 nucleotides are TGTGCCAGCAGCATCAGGACTTCCAACGAGCAGTACGTC.

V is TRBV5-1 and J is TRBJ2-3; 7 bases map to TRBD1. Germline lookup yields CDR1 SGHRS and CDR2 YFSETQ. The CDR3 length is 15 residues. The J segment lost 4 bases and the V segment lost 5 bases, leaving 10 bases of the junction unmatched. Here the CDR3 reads CASRLTGKVPDTQYF. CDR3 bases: TGCGCCAGCAGGCTGACAGGGAAGGTACCAGATACGCAGTATTTT.

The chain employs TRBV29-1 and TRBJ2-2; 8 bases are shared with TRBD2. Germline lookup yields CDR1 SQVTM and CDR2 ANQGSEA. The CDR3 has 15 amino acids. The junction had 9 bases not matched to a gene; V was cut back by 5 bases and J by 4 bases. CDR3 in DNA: TGCAGCGTTATCGGCGGGACTAGGAGCACCGGGGAGCTGTTTTTT. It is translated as CSVIGGTRSTGELFF.

CDR3 nucleotide sequence: TGTGCCAGCAGCTACCGGTTTAGGAGACTAGCGGGGAATATCACAGATACGCAGTATTTT. Encoded protein: CASSYRFRRLAGNITDTQYF. V gene TRBV6-6 combines with J gene TRBJ2-3, with 11 bases matching TRBD2. The CDR3 has 20 amino acids. Germline values: CDR1 MNHNY, CDR2 SVGAGI (reference sequence). J lost 2 bases, V lost 6 bases, and 19 bases had no gene match.

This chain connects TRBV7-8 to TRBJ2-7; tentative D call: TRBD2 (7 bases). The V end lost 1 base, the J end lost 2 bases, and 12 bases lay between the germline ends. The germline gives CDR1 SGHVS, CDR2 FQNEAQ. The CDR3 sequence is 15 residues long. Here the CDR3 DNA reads TGTGCCAGCAGCTTAGGGGGGGGGCCTACCTACGAGCAGTACTTC. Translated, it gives CASSLGGGPTYEQYF.

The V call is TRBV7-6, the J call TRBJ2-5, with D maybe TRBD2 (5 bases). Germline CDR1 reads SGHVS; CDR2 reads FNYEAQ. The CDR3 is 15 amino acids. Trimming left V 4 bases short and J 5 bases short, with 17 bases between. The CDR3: CASSSLLDVRETQYF. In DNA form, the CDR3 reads TGTGCCAGCAGCTCGTTACTAGATGTGAGGGAGACCCAGTACTTC.

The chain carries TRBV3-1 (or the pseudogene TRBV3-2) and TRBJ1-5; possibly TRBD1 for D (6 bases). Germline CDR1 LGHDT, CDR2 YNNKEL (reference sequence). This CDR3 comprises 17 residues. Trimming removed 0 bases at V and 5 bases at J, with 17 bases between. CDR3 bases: TGTGCCAGCAGCCAAGAAGGGACACCCATGCGTGATCAGCCCCAGCATTTT. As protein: CASSQEGTPMRDQPQHF.

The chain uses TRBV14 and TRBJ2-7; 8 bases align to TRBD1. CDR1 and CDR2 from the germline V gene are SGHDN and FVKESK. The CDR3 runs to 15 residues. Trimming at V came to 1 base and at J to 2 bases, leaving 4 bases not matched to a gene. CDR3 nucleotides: TGTGCCAGCAGCCAAGGCGAGGGACAGGCCTACGAGCAGTACTTC. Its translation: CASSQGEGQAYEQYF.

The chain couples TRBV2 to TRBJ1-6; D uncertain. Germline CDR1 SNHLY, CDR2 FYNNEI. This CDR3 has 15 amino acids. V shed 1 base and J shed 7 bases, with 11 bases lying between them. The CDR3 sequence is CASSEGQTPNSPLHF. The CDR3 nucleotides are TGTGCCAGCAGTGAAGGCCAGACACCGAATTCACCCCTCCACTTT.

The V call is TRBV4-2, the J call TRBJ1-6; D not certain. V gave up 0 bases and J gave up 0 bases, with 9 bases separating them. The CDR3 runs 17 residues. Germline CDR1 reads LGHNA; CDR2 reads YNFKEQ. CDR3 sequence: CASSQDIESSYNSPLHF. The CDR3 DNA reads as TGTGCCAGCAGCCAAGACATCGAGAGCTCCTATAATTCACCCCTCCACTTT.

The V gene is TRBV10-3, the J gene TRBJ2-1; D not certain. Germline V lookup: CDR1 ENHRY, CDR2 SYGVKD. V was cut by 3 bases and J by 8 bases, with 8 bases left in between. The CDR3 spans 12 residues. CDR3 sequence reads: CAISESSDEQFF. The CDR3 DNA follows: TGTGCCATCAGTGAAAGTTCCGATGAGCAGTTCTTC.

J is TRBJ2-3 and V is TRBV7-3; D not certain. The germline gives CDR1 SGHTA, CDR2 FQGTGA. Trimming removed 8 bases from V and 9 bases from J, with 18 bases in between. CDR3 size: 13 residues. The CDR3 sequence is CASGTDAQATQYF. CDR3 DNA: TGTGCCAGCGGCACAGATGCGCAGGCCACGCAGTATTTT.

The CDR3: CASITTGARYNQPQHF. DNA of the CDR3: TGTGCCAGTATTACGACAGGGGCAAGATACAATCAGCCCCAGCATTTT. V gene TRBV19 combines with J gene TRBJ1-5; 8 bases agree with TRBD1. The CDR3 runs to 16 residues. The junction had 11 bases not matched to a gene; V was cut back by 7 bases and J by 3 bases. CDR1 is LNHDA, CDR2 SQIVND, per germline (reference sequence).

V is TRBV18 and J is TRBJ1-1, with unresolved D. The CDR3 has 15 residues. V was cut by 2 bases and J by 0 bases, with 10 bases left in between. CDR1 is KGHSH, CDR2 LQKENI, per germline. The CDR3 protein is CASSPKELMNTEAFF. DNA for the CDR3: TGTGCCAGCTCACCAAAGGAATTGATGAACACTGAAGCTTTCTTT.

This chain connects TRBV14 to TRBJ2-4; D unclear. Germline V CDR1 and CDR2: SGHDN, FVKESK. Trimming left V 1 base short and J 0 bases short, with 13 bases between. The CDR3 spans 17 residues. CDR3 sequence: CASSQGFGYLAKNIQYF. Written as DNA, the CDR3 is TGTGCCAGCAGCCAAGGTTTCGGTTACCTAGCCAAAAACATTCAGTACTTC.

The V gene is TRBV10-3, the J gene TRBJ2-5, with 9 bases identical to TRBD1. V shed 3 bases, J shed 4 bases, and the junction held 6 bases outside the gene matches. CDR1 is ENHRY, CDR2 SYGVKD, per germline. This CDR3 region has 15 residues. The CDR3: CAISESGTGIETQYF. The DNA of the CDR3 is TGTGCCATCAGTGAATCCGGGACAGGGATAGAGACCCAGTACTTC.